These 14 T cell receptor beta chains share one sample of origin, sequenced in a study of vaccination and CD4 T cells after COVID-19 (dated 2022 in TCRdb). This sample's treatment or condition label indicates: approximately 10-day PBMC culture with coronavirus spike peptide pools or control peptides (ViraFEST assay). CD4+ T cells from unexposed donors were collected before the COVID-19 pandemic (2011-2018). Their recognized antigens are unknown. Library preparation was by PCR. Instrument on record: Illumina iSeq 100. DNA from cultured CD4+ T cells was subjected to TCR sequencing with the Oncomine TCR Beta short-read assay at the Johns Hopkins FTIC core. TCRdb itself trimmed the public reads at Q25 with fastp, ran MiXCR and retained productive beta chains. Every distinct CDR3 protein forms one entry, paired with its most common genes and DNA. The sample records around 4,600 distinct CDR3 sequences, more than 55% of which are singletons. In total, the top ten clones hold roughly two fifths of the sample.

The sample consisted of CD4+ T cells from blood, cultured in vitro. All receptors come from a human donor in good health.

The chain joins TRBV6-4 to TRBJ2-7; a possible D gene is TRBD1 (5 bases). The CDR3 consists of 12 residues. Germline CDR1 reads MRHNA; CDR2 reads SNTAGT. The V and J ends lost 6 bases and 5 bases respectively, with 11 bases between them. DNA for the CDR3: TGTGCCAGCAGCAGGGAAATGGACGAGCAGTACTTC. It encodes CASSREMDEQYF.

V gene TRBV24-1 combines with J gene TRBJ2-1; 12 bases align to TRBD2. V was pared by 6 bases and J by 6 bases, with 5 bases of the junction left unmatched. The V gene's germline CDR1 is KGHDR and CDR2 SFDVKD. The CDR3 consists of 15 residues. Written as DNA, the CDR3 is TGTGCCACCAGTAGGACTAGCGGGGCCGGCAATGAGCAGTTCTTC. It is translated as CATSRTSGAGNEQFF.

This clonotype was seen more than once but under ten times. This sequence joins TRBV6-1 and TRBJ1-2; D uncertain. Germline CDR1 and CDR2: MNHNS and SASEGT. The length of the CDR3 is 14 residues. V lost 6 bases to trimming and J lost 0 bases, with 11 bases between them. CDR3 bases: TGTGCCAGCAGACGGACGGTTGCTAACTATGGCTACACCTTC. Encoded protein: CASRRTVANYGYTF.

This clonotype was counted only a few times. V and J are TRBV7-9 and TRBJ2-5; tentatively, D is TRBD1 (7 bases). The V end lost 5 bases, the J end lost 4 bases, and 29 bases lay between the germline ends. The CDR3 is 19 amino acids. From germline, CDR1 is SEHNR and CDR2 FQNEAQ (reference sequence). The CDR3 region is CASSLDRERGLRDRETQYF. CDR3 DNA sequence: TGTGCCAGCAGCCTCGACAGGGAAAGAGGTCTGCGGGACCGAGAGACCCAGTACTTC.

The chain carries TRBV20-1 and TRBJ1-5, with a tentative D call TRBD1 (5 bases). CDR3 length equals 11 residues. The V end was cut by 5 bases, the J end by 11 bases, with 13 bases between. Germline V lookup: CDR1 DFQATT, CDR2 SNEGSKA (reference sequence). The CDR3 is CSAGRLGAQHF. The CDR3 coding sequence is TGCAGTGCTGGCCGACTGGGGGCCCAGCATTTT.

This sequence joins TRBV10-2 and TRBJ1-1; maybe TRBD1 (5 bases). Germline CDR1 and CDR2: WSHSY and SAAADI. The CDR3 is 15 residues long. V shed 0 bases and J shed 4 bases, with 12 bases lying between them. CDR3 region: CASSESGRGGTEAFF. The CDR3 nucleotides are TGCGCCAGCAGTGAGTCGGGTCGTGGGGGCACTGAAGCTTTCTTT.

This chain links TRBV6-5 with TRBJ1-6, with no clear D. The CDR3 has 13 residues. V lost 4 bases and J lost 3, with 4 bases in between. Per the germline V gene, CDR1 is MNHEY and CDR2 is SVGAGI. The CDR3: CASSSDYNSPLHF. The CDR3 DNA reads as TGTGCCAGCAGTTCGGACTATAATTCACCCCTCCACTTT.

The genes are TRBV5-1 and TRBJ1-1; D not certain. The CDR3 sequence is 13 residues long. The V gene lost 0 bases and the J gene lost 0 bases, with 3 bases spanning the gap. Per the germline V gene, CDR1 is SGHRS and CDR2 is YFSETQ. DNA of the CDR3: TGCGCCAGCAGCTTGGTGGTGAACACTGAAGCTTTCTTT. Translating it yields CASSLVVNTEAFF.

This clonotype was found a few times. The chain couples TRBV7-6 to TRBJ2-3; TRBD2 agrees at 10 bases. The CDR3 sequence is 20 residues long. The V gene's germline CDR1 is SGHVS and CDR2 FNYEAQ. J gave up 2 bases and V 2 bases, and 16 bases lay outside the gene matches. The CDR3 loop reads CASSLFPQSSGGYNTDTQYF. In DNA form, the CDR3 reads TGTGCCAGCAGCTTATTCCCCCAATCTAGCGGGGGTTATAACACAGATACGCAGTATTTT.

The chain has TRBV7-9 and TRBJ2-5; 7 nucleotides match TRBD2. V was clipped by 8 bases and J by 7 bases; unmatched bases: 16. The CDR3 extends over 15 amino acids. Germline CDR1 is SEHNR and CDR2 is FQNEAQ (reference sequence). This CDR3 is CASRPDGTMVATQYF. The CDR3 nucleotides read TGTGCCAGCCGCCCGGATGGGACTATGGTAGCGACCCAGTACTTC.

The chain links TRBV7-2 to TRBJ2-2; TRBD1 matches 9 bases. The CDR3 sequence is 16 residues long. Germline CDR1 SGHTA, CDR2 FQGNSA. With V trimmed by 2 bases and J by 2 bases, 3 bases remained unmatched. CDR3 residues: CASSLNTGGNTGELFF. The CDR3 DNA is TGTGCCAGCAGCTTAAATACAGGGGGCAACACCGGGGAGCTGTTTTTT.

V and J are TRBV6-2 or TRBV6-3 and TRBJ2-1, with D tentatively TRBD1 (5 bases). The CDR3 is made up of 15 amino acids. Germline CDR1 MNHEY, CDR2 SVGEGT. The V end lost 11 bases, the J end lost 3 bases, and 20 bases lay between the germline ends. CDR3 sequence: CALSGGAIGYNEQFF. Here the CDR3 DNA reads TGTGCCCTATCAGGTGGGGCTATTGGCTACAATGAGCAGTTCTTC.

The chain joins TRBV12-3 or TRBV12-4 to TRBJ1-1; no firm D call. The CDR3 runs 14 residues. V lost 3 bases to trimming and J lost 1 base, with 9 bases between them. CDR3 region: CASSFRTGNTEAFF. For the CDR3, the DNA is TGTGCCAGCAGTTTCCGGACGGGGAACACTGAAGCTTTCTTT.

The CDR3 protein is CSAISGGAVAYEQYF. DNA of the CDR3: TGCAGTGCTATTAGCGGGGGGGCCGTGGCCTACGAGCAGTACTTC. V gene TRBV20-1 combines with J gene TRBJ2-7; 11 nucleotides agree with TRBD2. The germline gives CDR1 DFQATT, CDR2 SNEGSKA (reference sequence). The CDR3 sequence is 15 residues long. V was pared by 4 bases and J by 2 bases, with 7 bases of the junction left unmatched.